The clone carrying this TCR beta chain rates as medium-sized (0.01 to 0.1%). As yet, its antigen is unknown. The study's findings and limits: Greatest tumor Treg TCR overlap was with tumor naive CD4+ cells.

Treg sorting used a CD4+CD25+CD127-/low gate. The CDR3 totals 16 residues. The ends were cut back, 5 bases at V and 5 bases at J, with 21 bases in the middle. TRBV12-4/TRBJ1-2 clonotypes were amplified with adaptor-ligated barcode primers. TCRdb processed the multiplex PCR reads anew with MiXCR; each CDR3 protein has one entry. This sample carries approximately 340 distinct CDR3 sequences, 9.5% to 13% of them seen once, and the ten largest clones take about a fifth. Sequencing input: Tregs sorted from blood. This clonotype originated in a female donor with breast cancer. The rearrangement joins TRBV12-3 or TRBV12-4 to TRBJ1-2; no reliable D call. The CDR3 loop is CASSGPLKGGFYGYTF. The CDR3 nucleotides are TGTGCCAGCAGTGGACCCCTTAAAGGTGGATTTTATGGCTACACCTTC.